Listed here are 8 T cell receptor beta chains from one sample, sequenced in a study of OX40 agonist ivuxolimab in advanced cancers. Sequencing used immunoSEQ multiplex PCR; TCRdb keeps in-frame clones, though not all of them. This table has about 38,000 clones, about four fifths appearing once. The sample here was CD4+ or CD8+ T cells sorted from blood, taken in a trial of the OX40 agonist ivuxolimab. The receptor set was obtained from an adult with an advanced solid tumor such as melanoma, head and neck, liver or kidney cancer.

The gene calls are TRBV7-2 and TRBJ1-2, with D unclear. With 8 bases removed from V and 1 base from J, the gap between germline ends came to 11 bases. The V gene's germline CDR1 is SGHTA and CDR2 FQGNSA. The CDR3 is made up of 13 amino acids. CDR3 region: CASGAQLNYGYTF. The CDR3 DNA follows: TGTGCCAGCGGCGCACAGCTTAACTATGGCTACACCTTC.

The V gene is TRBV12-2, the J gene TRBJ2-1; the DNA was not compared with TRBD2, the D call given in the table. TRBV12-2 is described as a pseudogene. The CDR3 spans 14 residues. CDR3 nucleotides: TGTGCAAGTCGCTTAGTCGCGGGAGTGGATGAGCAGTTCTTC. Residues: CASRLVAGVDEQFF.

This clone was picked up one time. The rearrangement joins TRBV30 to TRBJ1-5; no firm D call. The CDR3 has 12 amino acids. The V and J ends lost 2 bases and 1 base respectively, with 3 bases between them. Germline CDR1 reads GTSNPN; CDR2 reads SVGIG (reference sequence). The CDR3 DNA follows: TGTGCCTGGAGTAGGAGCAATCAGCCCCAGCATTTT. Its translation is CAWSRSNQPQHF.

Only a few counts were recorded for this clone. The chain employs TRBV18 and TRBJ2-6, with D perhaps being TRBD1 or TRBD2 (7 bases each). The germline V gene encodes CDR1 KGHSH and CDR2 LQKENI. Trimming left V 4 bases short and J 2 bases short, with 15 bases between. The CDR3 is made up of 17 amino acids. The CDR3 DNA reads as TGTGCCAGCTCACTCCAGGGGGGGGCTCCTGGGGCCAACGTCCTGACTTTC. Residues: CASSLQGGAPGANVLTF.

The CDR3 region has the DNA TGCGCCAGCAGCTCTAACCAAGAGACCCAGTACTTC. Translating it yields CASSSNQETQYF. V is TRBV5-1 and J is TRBJ2-5; no firm D call. There are 12 residues in the CDR3. V lost 3 bases to trimming and J lost 0 bases, with 3 bases between them. The germline V gene encodes CDR1 SGHRS and CDR2 YFSETQ. Based on the CDR3 plus reference TRBV5-1 and TRBJ2-5, the full variable domain is KAGVTQTPRYLIKTRGQQVTLSCSPISGHRSVSWYQQTPGQGLQFLFEYFSETQRNKGNFPGRFSGRQFSNSRSEMNVSTLELGDSALYLCASSSNQETQYFGPGTRLLVL.

This chain links TRBV9 with TRBJ1-6; TRBD1 matches at 9 bases. Per germline, CDR1 SGDLS and CDR2 YYNGEE. This CDR3 has 17 residues. With V trimmed by 3 bases and J by 2 bases, 6 bases remained unmatched. In DNA, the CDR3 is TGTGCCAGCAGCGGGGGACAGGGATTTACCTATAATTCACCCCTCCACTTT. It codes for CASSGGQGFTYNSPLHF.

The V gene is TRBV7-2, the J gene TRBJ1-3; D not resolved. The CDR3 is made up of 15 amino acids. The ends were cut back, 6 bases at V and 0 bases at J, with 12 bases in the middle. The V gene's germline CDR1 is SGHTA and CDR2 FQGNSA. DNA of the CDR3: TGTGCCAGCAGTTCGGACGGCTACTCTGGAAACACCATATATTTT. As protein: CASSSDGYSGNTIYF.

This chain connects TRBV11-2 to TRBJ2-3; D is unresolved. The length of the CDR3 is 16 residues. Germline lookup yields CDR1 SGHAT and CDR2 FQNNGV. V lost 7 bases, J lost 0 bases, and 17 bases lay in between. CDR3 coding DNA: TGTGCCAGCACCCCCCTGGGGTCCGGAAGCACAGATACGCAGTATTTT. This translates into CASTPLGSGSTDTQYF.